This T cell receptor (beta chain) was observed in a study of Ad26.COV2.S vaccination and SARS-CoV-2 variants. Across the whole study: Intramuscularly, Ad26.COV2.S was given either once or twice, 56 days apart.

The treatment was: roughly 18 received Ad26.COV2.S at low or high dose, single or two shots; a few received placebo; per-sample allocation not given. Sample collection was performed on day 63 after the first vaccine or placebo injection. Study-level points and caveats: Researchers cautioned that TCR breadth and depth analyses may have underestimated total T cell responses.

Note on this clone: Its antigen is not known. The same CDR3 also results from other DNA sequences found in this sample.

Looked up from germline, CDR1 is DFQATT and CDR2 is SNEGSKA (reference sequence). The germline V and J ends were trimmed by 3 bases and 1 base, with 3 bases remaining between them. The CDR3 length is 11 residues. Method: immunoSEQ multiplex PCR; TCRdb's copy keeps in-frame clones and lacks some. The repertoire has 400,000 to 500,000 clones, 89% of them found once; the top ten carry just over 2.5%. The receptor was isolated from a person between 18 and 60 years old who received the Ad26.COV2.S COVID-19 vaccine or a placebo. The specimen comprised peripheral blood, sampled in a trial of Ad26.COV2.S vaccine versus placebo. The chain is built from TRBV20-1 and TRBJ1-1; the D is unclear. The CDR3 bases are TGCAGTGCTAGGGGGAACACTGAAGCTTTCTTT. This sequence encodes CSARGNTEAFF.